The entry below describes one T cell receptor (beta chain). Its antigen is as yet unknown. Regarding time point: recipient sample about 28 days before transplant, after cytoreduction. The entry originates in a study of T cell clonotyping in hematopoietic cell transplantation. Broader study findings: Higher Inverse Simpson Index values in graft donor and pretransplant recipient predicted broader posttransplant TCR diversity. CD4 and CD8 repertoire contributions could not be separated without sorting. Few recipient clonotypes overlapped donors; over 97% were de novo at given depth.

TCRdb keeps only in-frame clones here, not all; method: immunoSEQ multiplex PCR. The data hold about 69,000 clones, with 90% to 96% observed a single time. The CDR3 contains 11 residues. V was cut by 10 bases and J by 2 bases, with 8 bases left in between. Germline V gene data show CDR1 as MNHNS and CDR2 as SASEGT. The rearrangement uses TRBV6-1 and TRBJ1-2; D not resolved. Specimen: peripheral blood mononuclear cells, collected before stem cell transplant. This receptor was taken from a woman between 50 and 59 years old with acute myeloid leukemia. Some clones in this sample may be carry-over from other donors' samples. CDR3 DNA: TGTGCCACTACAGACAACTATGGCTACACCTTC. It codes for CATTDNYGYTF.